This T cell receptor beta chain stems from a study of Ad26.COV2.S vaccination and SARS-CoV-2 variants. The germline CDR1 and CDR2 sequences are KGHSH and LQKENI. J lost 7 bases, V lost 2 bases, and 8 bases had no gene match. The CDR3 is 15 residues long. In regard to this clone: Its antigen remains unidentified.

The study's findings and limits: Spike-specific responses of CD8+ and CD4+ T cells were reported to display substantial breadth after vaccination.

Sequencing used immunoSEQ multiplex PCR; TCRdb keeps in-frame clones, though not all of them. The sample includes 180,000 or so clones, around 85% of them seen just once. The clonotype was recovered from a human donor who had recovered from COVID-19. Sequencing used peripheral blood, obtained after recovery from COVID-19. The chain has TRBV18 and TRBJ2-7; the match to TRBD1 covers 10 bases. Here the CDR3 DNA reads TGTGCCAGCTCACCAGATCGACAGGGGGCGAATGAGCAGTACTTC. Protein product: CASSPDRQGANEQYF.